The text below deals with one T cell receptor (beta chain). Its antigen is still unknown. This record comes from a study of beta chain features in type 1 diabetes. Whole-study results and caveats: In type 1 diabetes patients, VDJ junctions had fewer insertions; deletions at these junctions were more frequent.

V shed 1 base, J shed 2 bases, and the junction held 0 bases outside the gene matches. Germline CDR1 LGHNA, CDR2 YSLEER. The length of the CDR3 is 15 residues. As every portion of the isolated RNA was reverse transcribed, the sequencing read expressed TCRB transcripts. Data came from immunoSEQ multiplex PCR; TCRdb stores just in-frame clones and leaves some out. This table has about 150,000 clones, 8.5% to 12% appearing once. Central memory, naive, regulatory and stem cell-like memory CD4+ cells were sorted by CD45RO/CCR7/CD25/CD127/CD95/CD27. The chain links TRBV4-3 to TRBJ2-7, with 12 bases identical to TRBD2. The source is a man aged 18-30 years in good health. Sequencing was carried out using naive CD4+ T cells from blood. CDR3 nucleotides: TGCGCCAGCAGCCAAGGACTAGCGGGGGCCTACGAGCAGTACTTC. Protein: CASSQGLAGAYEQYF.